This T cell receptor (beta chain) was sequenced in a study of blood T cell repertoires in COVID-19. Study in general: Material from acute and convalescent COVID-19 was sourced from the United States, Italy and Spain. PBMCs, B-cell-depleted T cells, or T cells provided the cDNA or gDNA that made up the material.

As originally analysed: How many nucleated cells were present was estimated from reference gene primer amplification. TCRdb's copy holds only in-frame clones and misses some; the assay was immunoSEQ multiplex PCR. D and trimming come from the DNA, and the V and J calls and clone size come from that table. Of about 130,000 clones detected, roughly 79% appear once; the ten largest clones hold around 20%. V shed 4 bases and J 4 bases; nucleotides not matched to a gene: 13. There are 18 residues in the CDR3. CDR1 and CDR2 from the germline V gene are SGHDT and YYEEEE. Sequencing input: peripheral blood. The chain links TRBV5-6 to TRBJ2-1; 11 positions agree with TRBD2. The clonotype was recovered from a man at least 80 years old with acute or convalescent COVID-19. DNA of the CDR3: TGTGCCAGCAGCCCCGGGACTAGCGGCAATCTTATTTACAATGAGCAGTTCTTC. It is translated as CASSPGTSGNLIYNEQFF.